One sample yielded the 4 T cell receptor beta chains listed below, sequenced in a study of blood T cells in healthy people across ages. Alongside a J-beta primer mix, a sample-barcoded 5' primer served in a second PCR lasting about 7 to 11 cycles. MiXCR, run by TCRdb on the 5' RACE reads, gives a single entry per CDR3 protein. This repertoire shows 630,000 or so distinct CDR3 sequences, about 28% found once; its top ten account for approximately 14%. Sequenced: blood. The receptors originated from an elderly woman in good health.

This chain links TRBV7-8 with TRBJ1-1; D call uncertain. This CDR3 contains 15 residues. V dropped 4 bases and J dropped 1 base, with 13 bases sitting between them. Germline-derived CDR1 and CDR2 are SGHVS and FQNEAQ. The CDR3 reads CASSSRRAANTEAFF. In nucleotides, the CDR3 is TGTGCCAGCAGCTCCCGTCGGGCAGCGAACACTGAAGCTTTCTTT.

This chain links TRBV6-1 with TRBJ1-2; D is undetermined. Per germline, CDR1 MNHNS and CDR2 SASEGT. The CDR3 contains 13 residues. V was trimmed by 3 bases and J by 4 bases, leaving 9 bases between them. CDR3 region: CASSELDTYGYTF. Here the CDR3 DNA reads TGTGCCAGCAGTGAGTTGGATACCTATGGCTACACCTTC.

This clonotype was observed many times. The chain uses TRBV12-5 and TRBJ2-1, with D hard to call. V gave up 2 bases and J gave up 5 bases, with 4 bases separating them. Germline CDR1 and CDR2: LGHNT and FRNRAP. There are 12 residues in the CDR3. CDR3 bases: TGTGCTAGTGGTTTGCCCCACAATGAGCAGTTCTTC. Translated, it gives CASGLPHNEQFF. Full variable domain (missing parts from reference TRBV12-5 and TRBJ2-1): DARVTQTPRHKVTEMGQEVTMRCQPILGHNTVFWYRQTMMQGLELLAYFRNRAPLDDSGMPKDRFSAEMPDATLATLKIQPSEPRDSAVYFCASGLPHNEQFFGPGTRLTVL.

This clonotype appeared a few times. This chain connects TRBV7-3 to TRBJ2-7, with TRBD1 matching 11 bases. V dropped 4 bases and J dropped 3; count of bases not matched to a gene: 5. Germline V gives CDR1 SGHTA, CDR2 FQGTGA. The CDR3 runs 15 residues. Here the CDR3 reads CASSWAGTGGYEQYF. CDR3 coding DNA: TGTGCCAGCAGCTGGGCTGGGACAGGGGGCTACGAGCAGTACTTC.